The 5 T cell receptor beta chains presented below share a single source sample, sequenced in a study of blood T cell repertoires in COVID-19. Sequencing used immunoSEQ multiplex PCR; TCRdb keeps in-frame clones, though not all of them. Of approximately 260,000 clones listed, 82% were seen once; the top ten hold approximately 5%. Sample: peripheral blood. Every receptor here comes from an elderly woman with active or convalescent COVID-19.

The chain couples TRBV19 to TRBJ2-1; the match to TRBD2 covers 11 bases. Trimming removed 2 bases from V and 2 bases from J; junction bases left unmatched: 11. The germline V gene has CDR1 LNHDA and CDR2 SQIVND (reference sequence). The CDR3 runs to 19 residues. Here the CDR3 DNA reads TGTGCCAGTAGTATATCTGTACTAGCGGGAGTGTATCCCTACAATGAGCAGTTCTTC. It translates to CASSISVLAGVYPYNEQFF.

The chain couples TRBV18 to TRBJ1-6, with D maybe TRBD1 (6 bases). The CDR3 covers 18 residues. V was clipped by 6 bases and J by 0 bases, with 18 bases between them. Germline V gene data show CDR1 as KGHSH and CDR2 as LQKENI. The CDR3 sequence: CASSVQGTSSSYNSPLHF. CDR3 coding DNA: TGTGCCAGCTCCGTTCAGGGGACGTCCAGCTCCTATAATTCACCCCTCCACTTT.

This chain joins TRBV27 and TRBJ2-2, with D possibly TRBD1 on 6 matching bases. The CDR3 has 15 amino acids. Germline V CDR1 and CDR2: MNHEY, SMNVEV (reference sequence). V lost 4 bases and J 1 base, leaving 10 bases between the germline ends. The CDR3, as DNA: TGTGCCAGCAGTTCTGCACAGGGGAACACCGGGGAGCTGTTTTTT. It specifies CASSSAQGNTGELFF.

This chain joins TRBV6-1 and TRBJ1-2; D is undetermined. V lost 2 bases to trimming and J lost 6 bases, with 19 bases between them. The CDR3 runs 16 residues. Germline CDR1 reads MNHNS; CDR2 reads SASEGT. Here the CDR3 reads CASSENSIRGLNGYTF. CDR3 coding DNA: TGTGCCAGCAGTGAAAACAGTATTCGGGGATTGAATGGCTACACCTTC.

The chain is built from TRBV30 and TRBJ2-2; 9 bases line up with TRBD2. V gave up 6 bases and J gave up 6 bases; unmatched junction bases: 11. There are 15 residues in the CDR3. Germline CDR1 reads GTSNPN; CDR2 reads SVGIG (reference sequence). The CDR3 DNA is TGTGCCTGTTCGGGACTAGCTGTATCAGCCGGGGAGCTGTTTTTT. Protein sequence: CACSGLAVSAGELFF.